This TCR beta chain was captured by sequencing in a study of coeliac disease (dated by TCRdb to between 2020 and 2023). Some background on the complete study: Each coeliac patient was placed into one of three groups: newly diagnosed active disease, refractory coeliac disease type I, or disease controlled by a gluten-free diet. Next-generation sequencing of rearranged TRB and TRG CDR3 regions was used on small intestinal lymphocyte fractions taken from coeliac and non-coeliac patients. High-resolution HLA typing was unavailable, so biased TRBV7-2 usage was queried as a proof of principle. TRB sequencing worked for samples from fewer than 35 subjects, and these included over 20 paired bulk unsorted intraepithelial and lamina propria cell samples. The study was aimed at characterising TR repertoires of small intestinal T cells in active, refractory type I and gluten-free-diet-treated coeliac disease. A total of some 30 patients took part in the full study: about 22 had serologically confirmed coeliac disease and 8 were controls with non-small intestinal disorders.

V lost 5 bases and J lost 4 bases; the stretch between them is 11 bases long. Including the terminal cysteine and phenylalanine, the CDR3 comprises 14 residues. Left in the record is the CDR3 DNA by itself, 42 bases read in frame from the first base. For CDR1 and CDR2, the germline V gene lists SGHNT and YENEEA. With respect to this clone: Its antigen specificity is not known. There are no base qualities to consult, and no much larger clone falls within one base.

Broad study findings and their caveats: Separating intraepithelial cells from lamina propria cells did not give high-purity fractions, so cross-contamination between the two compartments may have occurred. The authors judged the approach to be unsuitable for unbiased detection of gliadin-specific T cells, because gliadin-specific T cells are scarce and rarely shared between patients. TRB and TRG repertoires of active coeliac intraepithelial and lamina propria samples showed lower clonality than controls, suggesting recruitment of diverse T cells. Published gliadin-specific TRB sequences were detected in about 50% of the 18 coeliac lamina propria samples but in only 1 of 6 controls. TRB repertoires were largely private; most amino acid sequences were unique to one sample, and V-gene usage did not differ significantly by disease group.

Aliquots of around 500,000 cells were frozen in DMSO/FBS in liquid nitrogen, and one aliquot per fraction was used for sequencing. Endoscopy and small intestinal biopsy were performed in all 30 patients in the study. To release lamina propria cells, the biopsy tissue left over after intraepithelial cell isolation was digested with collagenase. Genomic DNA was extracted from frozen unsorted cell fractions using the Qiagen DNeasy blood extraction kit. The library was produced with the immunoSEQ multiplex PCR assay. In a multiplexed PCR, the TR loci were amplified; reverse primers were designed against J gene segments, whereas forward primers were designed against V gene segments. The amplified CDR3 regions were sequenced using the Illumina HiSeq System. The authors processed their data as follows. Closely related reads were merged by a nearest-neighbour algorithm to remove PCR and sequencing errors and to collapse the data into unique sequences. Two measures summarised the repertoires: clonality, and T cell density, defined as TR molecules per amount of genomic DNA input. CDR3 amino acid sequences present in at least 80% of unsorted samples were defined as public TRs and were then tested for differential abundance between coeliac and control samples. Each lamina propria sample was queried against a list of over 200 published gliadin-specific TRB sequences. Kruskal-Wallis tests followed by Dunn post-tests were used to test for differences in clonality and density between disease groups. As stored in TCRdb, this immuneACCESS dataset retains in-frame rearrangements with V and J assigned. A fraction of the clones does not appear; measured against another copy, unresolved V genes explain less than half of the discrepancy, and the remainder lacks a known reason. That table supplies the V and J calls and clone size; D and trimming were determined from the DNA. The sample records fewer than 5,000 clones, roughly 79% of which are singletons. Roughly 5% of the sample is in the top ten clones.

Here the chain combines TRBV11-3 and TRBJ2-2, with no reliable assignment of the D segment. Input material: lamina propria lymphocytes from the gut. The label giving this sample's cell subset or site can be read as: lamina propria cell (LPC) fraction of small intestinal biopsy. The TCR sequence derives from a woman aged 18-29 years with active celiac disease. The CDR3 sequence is CASSPRDGTGELFF. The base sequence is TGTGCCAGCAGCCCCCGAGATGGCACCGGGGAGCTGTTTTTT.